The 16 T cell receptor beta chains below were found in one sample sequenced in a study of human T cells and chemical hapten exposure (dated by TCRdb to about 2021). The time point label corresponds to: pre-sensitization, week 0. In light of the paper, this sample's treatment or condition label describes: therapeutic diphenylcyclopropenone sensitization with weekly scalp DPC. Library method: RACE. The instrument given in TCRdb is NextSeq 500. The public reads were quality trimmed at Q25 with fastp and then assembled into clones with MiXCR by TCRdb, keeping productive beta chains. Each record represents a unique CDR3 protein, reported with the most common genes and DNA among its rows. Present in this sample are some 330,000 distinct CDR3 sequences, 5.5% of which were seen just once. The biggest ten clones account for over 6.5% of the sample. This material consisted of whole blood, taken in connection with sensitization to the hapten diphenylcyclopropenone (DPC). These receptors all come from a woman between 18 and 29 years old with alopecia areata. Some clones in this sample may be carry-over from other donors' samples.

This clonotype was counted ten times or more. The chain joins TRBV3-1 to TRBJ2-2; the D is unclear. CDR3 length equals 14 residues. V was trimmed by 2 bases and J by 2 bases, leaving 6 bases between them. Germline V CDR1 and CDR2: LGHDT, YNNKEL (reference sequence). CDR3 loop: CASSQSPNTGELFF. CDR3 in DNA: TGTGCCAGCAGCCAATCTCCCAACACCGGGGAGCTGTTTTTT. The entire variable domain, with the rest obtained from reference TRBV3-1 and TRBJ2-2, is as follows: DTAVSQTPKYLVTQMGNDKSIKCEQNLGHDTMYWYKQDSKKFLKIMFSYNNKELIINETVPNRFSPKSPDKAHLNLHINSLELGDSAVYFCASSQSPNTGELFFGEGSRLTVL.

The V and J genes are TRBV11-2 and TRBJ2-6, with D possibly matching TRBD2 (5 bases). This CDR3 region has 19 residues. V was pared by 1 base and J by 1 base, with 17 bases between. The germline CDR1 and CDR2 sequences are SGHAT and FQNNGV. In DNA, the CDR3 is TGTGCCAGCAGCTTAGGAGGGCTCGCCTATGATTCTGGGGCCAACGTCCTGACTTTC. This gives the protein CASSLGGLAYDSGANVLTF.

Ten or more counts support this clonotype. The chain couples TRBV11-2 to TRBJ2-3, with TRBD1 as a possible D gene (6 bases). The CDR3 length is 13 residues. The germline gives CDR1 SGHAT, CDR2 FQNNGV. Trimming pared 5 bases from V and 10 bases from J, leaving 16 bases between. In DNA form, the CDR3 reads TGTGCCAGCAGCCGCGACAGGTCCGCGGCGCAGTATTTT. Its protein product is CASSRDRSAAQYF.

This clonotype was counted between two and nine times. DNA of the CDR3: TGTGCCAGCAGGACAGGATTTTCGGGGGCCAACGTCCTGACTTTC. Protein sequence: CASRTGFSGANVLTF. This chain joins TRBV6-5 and TRBJ2-6; D is perhaps TRBD1 (6 bases). Per germline, CDR1 MNHEY and CDR2 SVGAGI. V gave up 6 bases and J gave up 4 bases, with 13 bases separating them. The CDR3 is made up of 15 amino acids.

A few counts support this clonotype. The chain couples TRBV28 to TRBJ2-7, with a weak D call TRBD2 (5 bases). Germline loops: CDR1 MDHEN, CDR2 SYDVKM. The CDR3 contains 12 residues. Trimming pared 6 bases from V and 3 bases from J, leaving 9 bases between. The CDR3 sequence: CASRPEGYEQYF. CDR3 DNA sequence: TGTGCCAGCAGGCCCGAGGGCTACGAGCAGTACTTC.

This clonotype was detected many times. The chain is built from TRBV5-1 and TRBJ2-1; weak D call: TRBD1 (6 bases). V was trimmed by 1 base and J by 1 base, leaving 9 bases between them. The CDR3 length is 15 residues. CDR1 and CDR2 from the germline V gene are SGHRS and YFSETQ. The CDR3 sequence is CASSLRQGSYNEQFF. CDR3 DNA: TGCGCCAGCAGCTTGAGGCAGGGGTCCTACAATGAGCAGTTCTTC. Filled out from reference TRBV5-1 and TRBJ2-1, the complete variable domain reads KAGVTQTPRYLIKTRGQQVTLSCSPISGHRSVSWYQQTPGQGLQFLFEYFSETQRNKGNFPGRFSGRQFSNSRSEMNVSTLELGDSALYLCASSLRQGSYNEQFFGPGTRLTVL.

As regards this clonotype: An end of the junction differs from the germline gene, which may be a read error. The rearrangement uses TRBV28 and TRBJ1-6; perhaps TRBD1 as D (5 bases). The germline V gene has CDR1 MDHEN and CDR2 SYDVKM. The CDR3 has 15 residues. The CDR3 protein is CASRQGSNRNSPLYF. CDR3 coding DNA: TGTGCCAGCAGGCAGGGATCGAATAGAAATTCACCCCTCTACTTT.

The CDR3 sequence is CAISGGPSGGASYNEQFF. DNA for the CDR3: TGTGCCATCAGTGGAGGACCTAGCGGGGGAGCTTCCTACAATGAGCAGTTCTTC. V is TRBV10-3 and J is TRBJ2-1, with 10 bases lining up with TRBD2. The V gene end was trimmed by 4 bases and the J gene end by 1 base; junction bases not matched to a gene: 10. Germline CDR1 is ENHRY and CDR2 is SYGVKD. This CDR3 is 18 amino acids long.

On this clonotype: A much more abundant neighbour one base away suggests this may be a read error. The chain links TRBV6-5 to TRBJ2-3; D not resolved. This CDR3 spans 13 amino acids. Germline V gene lookup returns CDR1 MNHEY and CDR2 SVGAGI. The CDR3, as DNA: TGTGCCAGCGGTTACGGTCGGGCAGATACGCAGTATTTT. It translates to CASGYGRADTQYF.

This sequence joins TRBV6-1 and TRBJ2-2; the D is unclear. Germline V gives CDR1 MNHNS, CDR2 SASEGT. Trimming left V 3 bases short and J 6 bases short, with 17 bases between. This CDR3 comprises 16 residues. DNA of the CDR3: TGTGCCAGCAGTGATCCTGGCGGAAAGGCGTCCGGGGAGCTGTTTTTT. Translating gives CASSDPGGKASGELFF.

This clonotype occurred many times. This rearrangement joins TRBV12-3 or TRBV12-4 to TRBJ2-7; 9 positions match TRBD1. The CDR3 consists of 14 residues. The J segment lost 3 bases and the V segment lost 5 bases, leaving 5 bases of the junction unmatched. The CDR3 bases are TGTGCCAGCAGTAGAGGACAGGGGCTCTACGAGCAGTACTTC. Protein: CASSRGQGLYEQYF.

This clonotype was counted a few times. The chain has TRBV7-9 and TRBJ2-5; weak D call: TRBD1 (5 bases). This CDR3 has 14 amino acids. Per germline, CDR1 SEHNR and CDR2 FQNEAQ (reference sequence). V was cut by 4 bases and J by 0 bases, with 9 bases left in between. For the CDR3, the DNA is TGTGCCAGCAGCTACAACAGGCACCAAGAGACCCAGTACTTC. Residues: CASSYNRHQETQYF.

This clonotype appeared many times. The chain is built from TRBV6-6 and TRBJ1-5; D not certain. The CDR3 extends over 15 amino acids. CDR1 is MNHNY and CDR2 is SVGAGI in the germline V gene (reference sequence). With 0 bases removed from V and 3 bases from J, the gap between germline ends came to 9 bases. The CDR3 reads CASSYSEGINQPQHF. CDR3 nucleotide sequence: TGTGCCAGCAGTTACTCGGAAGGGATCAATCAGCCCCAGCATTTT.

This clonotype was counted at least ten times. This chain uses TRBV5-6 with TRBJ1-2; D remains ambiguous. Germline loops: CDR1 SGHDT, CDR2 YYEEEE. The V and J ends lost 0 bases and 4 bases respectively, with 16 bases between them. This CDR3 has 16 residues. As DNA, the CDR3 is TGTGCCAGCAGCTTGGATTCGGTCAGCCTTTTCTATGGCTACACCTTC. Translating it yields CASSLDSVSLFYGYTF.

The chain employs TRBV10-3 and TRBJ2-2, with 7 positions matching TRBD1. Germline V gene sequence: CDR1 ENHRY, CDR2 SYGVKD. The CDR3 extends over 15 amino acids. V lost 11 bases to trimming and J lost 1 base; unmatched junction nucleotides: 10. Here the CDR3 reads CAVSRPGGNTGELFF. The CDR3 DNA is TGTGCCGTATCCCGGCCAGGGGGGAACACCGGGGAGCTGTTTTTT.

This clonotype has ten or more counts. This sequence joins TRBV14 and TRBJ2-3; 7 positions agree with TRBD1. The CDR3 extends over 15 amino acids. V was pared by 4 bases and J by 4 bases, with 8 bases of the junction left unmatched. CDR1 and CDR2 from the germline V gene are SGHDN and FVKESK. The CDR3 reads CASSPLTQGADTQYF. The CDR3 DNA is TGTGCCAGCAGCCCCCTAACGCAGGGGGCAGATACGCAGTATTTT.